This T cell receptor beta chain is drawn from a study of T cell repertoires in cytomegalovirus infection. Study overall: Recently identified HLA-C-restricted CMV epitopes were among the peptides used. In public TCR beta signatures, there were indications of both CMV infection and matching HLA type. Points from the study as a whole: There were HLA-C-restricted CMV-specific TCR beta clonotypes dominating the ex vivo response.

This clonotype was counted between two and nine times. Its specificity is unknown. TCRdb re-called the reads with MiXCR, one entry per CDR3 protein. The sample holds around 430,000 distinct CDR3 sequences; about 44% are singletons and the top ten take 40% to 50%. With V trimmed by 6 bases and J by 0 bases, 5 bases remained unmatched. This CDR3 has 15 amino acids. Germline loops: CDR1 MDHEN, CDR2 SYDVKM. This material consisted of cultured PBMCs, taken from culture after CMV antigen stimulation. This receptor was identified in a human donor in good health (CMV status not recorded). Some clones in this sample may be carry-over from other donors' samples. The V call is TRBV28, the J call TRBJ2-3; TRBD2 aligns across 8 bases. The DNA of the CDR3 is TGTGCCAGCAGCTCCCGGGAGGGGAGCACAGATACGCAGTATTTT. Its protein product is CASSSREGSTDTQYF.